The 2 T cell receptor beta chains below were found in one sample sequenced in a study of blood T cells in healthy people across ages. A second PCR of 7 to 11 cycles used a sample-barcoded 5' primer and a J-beta primer mix. TCRdb called the 5' RACE reads again in MiXCR, with one record for every CDR3 protein. The profile shows just under 900,000 distinct CDR3 sequences, more than 25% of them singletons. Sequenced: blood. The receptor set was obtained from an elderly woman in good health.

In the case of this clonotype: The conserved final phenylalanine or tryptophan is absent from the CDR3, which likely points to a read error. The V call is TRBV2, the J call TRBJ1-1; D remains ambiguous. V dropped 1 base and J dropped 4 bases, with 13 bases sitting between them. Germline CDR1 is SNHLY and CDR2 is FYNNEI. The CDR3 has 15 residues. The CDR3 sequence is CASSEGVGFGTEAFC. The DNA of the CDR3 is TGTGCCAGCAGTGAAGGTGTAGGGTTTGGCACTGAAGCTTTCTGT.

This clonotype was seen repeatedly, ten times or more. The chain couples TRBV12-3 or TRBV12-4 to TRBJ1-2; D gene uncertain. V was trimmed by 6 bases and J by 9 bases, leaving 14 bases between them. This CDR3 comprises 12 residues. The CDR3 region has the DNA TGTGCCAGCAGCCCCCTAGGGCTAAGCTACACCTTC. It is translated as CASSPLGLSYTF.